These T cell receptor beta chains were read from a single sample in a study of T cells in Graves' hyperthyroidism and ophthalmopathy. TCRdb redid the calling of the multiplex PCR reads with MiXCR, one entry per CDR3 protein. The sample consists of 550,000 to 800,000 distinct CDR3 sequences, approximately 15% of them appearing once. Source material: blood. The origin of the receptors is a man aged 45-60 years with Graves' hyperthyroidism. Both conserved end residues are part of each CDR3. D genes are given only for firm matches. Clone size, where shown, is once, few, many, or a class for clones that have expanded.

v_gene,d_gene,j_gene,abundance,CDR3aa,CDR3nt
TRBV7-6,.,TRBJ2-7,.,CASSSRDAPPYEQYF,TGTGCCAGCAGCTCACGGGACGCCCCTCCCTACGAGCAGTACTTC
TRBV20-1,.,TRBJ2-3,many,CSARQPREADTQYF,TGCAGTGCTAGACAACCCCGGGAAGCAGATACGCAGTATTTT
TRBV5-6,.,TRBJ1-6,.,CASSRAVGVNSPLHF,TGTGCCAGCAGCCGGGCGGTAGGGGTTAATTCACCCCTCCACTTT
TRBV10-3,.,TRBJ1-1,many,CAISPTAVVVPEAFF,TGTGCCATCAGCCCGACGGCGGTTGTAGTTCCTGAAGCTTTCTTT
TRBV2,.,TRBJ2-7,many,CASTLAAHEQYF,TGTGCCAGCACACTAGCAGCACACGAGCAGTACTTC
TRBV5-1,TRBD2,TRBJ2-3,.,CASSLDRSGTTDTQYF,TGCGCCAGCAGCTTGGATCGTAGCGGGACAACAGATACGCAGTATTTT
TRBV29-1,.,TRBJ2-3,.,CSVNGPGTPTDTQYF,TGCAGCGTTAATGGCCCGGGGACACCCACAGATACGCAGTATTTT
TRBV20-1,.,TRBJ1-6,.,CSATGAGGSYNSPLHF,TGCAGTGCGACCGGGGCGGGGGGCTCCTATAATTCACCCCTCCACTTT
TRBV11-3,TRBD2,TRBJ2-1,.,CASSSGGTSGKNEQFF,TGTGCCAGCAGCTCCGGGGGGACTAGCGGGAAAAATGAGCAGTTCTTC
TRBV7-3,.,TRBJ1-3,.,CASSSPRPGRGIDTIYF,TGTGCCAGCAGCTCCCCACGCCCGGGGAGGGGGATTGACACCATATATTTT
TRBV6-2/TRBV6-3,TRBD1,TRBJ2-7,.,CASSATRQGYEQYF,TGTGCCAGCAGTGCAACTAGACAGGGCTACGAGCAGTACTTC
TRBV29-1,.,TRBJ1-2,many,CSGGSSNYGYTF,TGCAGCGGTGGGTCTTCTAACTATGGCTACACCTTC
TRBV28,TRBD2,TRBJ2-3,many,CASSFGSGSSDTQYF,TGTGCCAGCAGTTTCGGTAGCGGGAGTTCAGATACGCAGTATTTT
TRBV7-8,.,TRBJ2-3,.,CASNPRGATDTQYF,TGTGCCAGCAACCCCAGGGGCGCCACAGATACGCAGTATTTT
TRBV27,.,TRBJ1-6,.,CASSRDDDSPLHF,TGTGCCAGCAGTCGGGATGACGATTCACCCCTCCACTTT
TRBV11-2,.,TRBJ2-1,many,CASSLGGKRVGPGWSYNEQFF,TGTGCCAGCAGCTTAGGAGGGAAGCGGGTCGGGCCAGGTTGGTCCTACAATGAGCAGTTCTTC
TRBV6-1,TRBD1,TRBJ1-2,once,CAISERPGQDSYGYTF,TGTGCCATCAGTGAGAGACCGGGACAGGACTCCTATGGCTACACCTTC
TRBV19,.,TRBJ1-3,once,CASSKNRYPGNTIYF,TGTGCCAGTAGTAAAAACCGGTACCCTGGAAACACCATATATTTT
TRBV28,TRBD2,TRBJ2-5,few,CASGSVLRTSGRETQYF,TGTGCCAGCGGTTCGGTTTTACGGACTAGCGGGCGGGAGACCCAGTACTTC
TRBV28,TRBD2,TRBJ2-5,many,CASSTSAVTQYF,TGTGCCAGCAGCACTAGCGCGGTGACCCAGTACTTC
TRBV27,TRBD1,TRBJ2-7,.,CASTRNPGTAPYEQYF,TGTGCCAGCACCCGTAACCCTGGGACAGCACCCTACGAGCAGTACTTC
TRBV7-2,TRBD1,TRBJ2-5,few,CASSDRGQVRQETQYF,TGTGCCAGCAGCGACAGGGGGCAGGTCCGCCAAGAGACCCAGTACTTC
TRBV27,.,TRBJ1-5,many,CASSLESTGNNQPQHF,TGTGCCAGCAGTTTAGAAAGCACAGGTAACAATCAGCCCCAGCATTTT
TRBV10-3,.,TRBJ2-2,.,CASGGTLNTGELFF,TGTGCCAGCGGCGGGACACTGAACACCGGGGAGCTGTTTTTT
TRBV12-3/TRBV12-4,TRBD1,TRBJ2-5,.,CASSYTSGQGRREYF,TGTGCCAGCAGTTATACCTCGGGACAGGGAAGAAGGGAGTACTTC
TRBV5-5,.,TRBJ1-4,.,CASSFGRALNEKLFF,TGTGCCAGCAGCTTCGGCAGAGCCCTTAATGAAAAACTGTTTTTT
TRBV12-3/TRBV12-4,TRBD1,TRBJ2-5,many,CASTSDRTGGETQYF,TGTGCCAGCACCTCCGATCGTACAGGGGGGGAGACCCAGTACTTC
TRBV11-2,.,TRBJ1-1,many,CASTKVLGTEAFF,TGTGCCAGCACCAAGGTCCTCGGAACTGAAGCTTTCTTT
TRBV5-1,.,TRBJ2-1,.,CASSLTSPSSYNEQFF,TGCGCCAGCAGCCTTACTAGCCCCAGCTCCTACAATGAGCAGTTCTTC
TRBV30,.,TRBJ1-3,.,CAWEGGNTIYF,TGTGCCTGGGAGGGTGGAAACACCATATATTTT
TRBV10-3,TRBD2,TRBJ2-1,many,CAIRWTSGRAIIDEQFF,TGTGCCATCAGATGGACTAGCGGGAGGGCCATAATCGATGAGCAGTTCTTC